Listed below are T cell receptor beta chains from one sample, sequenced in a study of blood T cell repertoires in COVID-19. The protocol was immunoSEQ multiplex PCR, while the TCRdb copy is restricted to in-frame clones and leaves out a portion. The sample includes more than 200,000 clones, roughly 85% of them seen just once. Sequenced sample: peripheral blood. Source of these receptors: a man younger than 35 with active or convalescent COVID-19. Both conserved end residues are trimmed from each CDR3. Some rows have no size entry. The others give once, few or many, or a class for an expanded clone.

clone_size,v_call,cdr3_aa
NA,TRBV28,ASSPRQGYNSPLH
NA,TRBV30,AWSVKGAPNYGYT
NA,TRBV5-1,ASSFGDREDQPQH
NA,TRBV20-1,SVDSSGEQY
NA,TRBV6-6,ASSPGQDGQPQH
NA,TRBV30,ASGGGRGRHEQF
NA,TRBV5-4,ASRRTRLAGEDEQF
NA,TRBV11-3,ASSYSTGGTDTQY
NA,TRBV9,ASSVGSSGRAVGELF
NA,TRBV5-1,ASSLVARQGEAF
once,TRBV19,ASSTRRQASEAF
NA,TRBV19,ASSTLQGVNEKLF
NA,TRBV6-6,ASSYGGDGTEAF
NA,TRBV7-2,ASRPGPNYGYT
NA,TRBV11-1,ASSFQASTYEQY
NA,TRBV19,ASSPDWLSGYGYT
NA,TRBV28,ASSYGTGHTDTQY
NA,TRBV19,ASSVREYGDQPQH
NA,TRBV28,ATAEVNTEAF
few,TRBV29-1,SVGLGQAGNTIY
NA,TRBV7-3,ASSLGLGVTGELF
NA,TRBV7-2,ASSIDRAKNTEAF
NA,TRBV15,ATSSALQGSEEKLF
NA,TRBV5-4,ASSPGVVATSEQY
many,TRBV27,ASSPGPGMYGNTIY
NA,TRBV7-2,ASTGAGVGSYEQY
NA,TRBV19,ASSTQTINEQF
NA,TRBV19,ASTSTPLAGGPRGPTGELF
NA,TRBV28,ASRKGGGQPQH
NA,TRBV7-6,ASSLGGIQGLNQETQY
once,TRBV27,ASPNSGTGNSPLH
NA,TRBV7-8,ASSFSRQEHQPQH
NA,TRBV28,ASSSWTGPGDEQY
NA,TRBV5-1,ASSLESGMNTEAF
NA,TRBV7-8,ASRDGLAGVGNEQF
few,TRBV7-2,ASSSGGQGYQPQH
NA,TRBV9,ASSPMESVTYEQY
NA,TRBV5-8,ASSLGLASSYNEQF
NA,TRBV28,ASSSGLAGGFFPSEQF
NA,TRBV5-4,ASSMPGQGITDTQY
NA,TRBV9,ASSVLAGRTDTQY
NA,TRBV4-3,ASSQELAGYPGELF
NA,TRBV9,ASSVGSLGQGSETQY
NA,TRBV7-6,ASSGPGLAGGGDEQF
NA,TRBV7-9,ASSLGGGAGETQY
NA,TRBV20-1,SARVVEAF
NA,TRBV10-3,AISTENTEAF
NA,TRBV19,ASSLPRGSEAF
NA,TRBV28,ASSPKRKEWYT
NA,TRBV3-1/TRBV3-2,ASSHTRDSLANYGYT
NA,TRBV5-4,ASSLPPSETQY
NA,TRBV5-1,ASSGPLQGSVETQY
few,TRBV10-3,AISEGTGFGYT